The clone carrying this T cell receptor beta chain was counted a few times. Its antigen is undetermined. These data originate in a study of identical twins. Study-level points and caveats: Recombination models fit unrelated individuals' TCR alpha sharing but underestimated twins'. The abundant beta clonotypes from cord blood had fewer insertions, and memory repertoires had none of this.

Template switching introduced a universal primer site, and the cDNA bore unique molecular identifiers. TCRdb itself ran the 5' RACE reads through MiXCR, one entry per CDR3 protein. This repertoire shows about 890,000 distinct CDR3 sequences, approximately 13% found once; its top ten account for about 1.5%. This CDR3 comprises 20 residues. Trimming at V came to 3 bases and at J to 3 bases, leaving 19 bases not matched to a gene. CDR1 is SGDLS and CDR2 is YYNGEE in the germline V gene. These same data were also listed under a study on yellow fever vaccine responses in identical twins.

The receptor was derived from a woman under 30 in good health. The sequencing sample was made of PBMCs. The chain couples TRBV9 to TRBJ2-3; 10 bases fit TRBD2. The CDR3 protein is CASSGIWEREGLFLTDTQYF. CDR3 bases: TGTGCCAGCAGCGGAATTTGGGAGCGGGAGGGCCTGTTTTTAACAGATACGCAGTATTTT.